Listed here is a single T cell receptor (beta chain). Antigen specificity is unknown. The assay was immunoSEQ multiplex PCR, and TCRdb's table has in-frame clones only and misses some. Seen here are roughly 120,000 clones, about four fifths observed once, and the top ten hold approximately 5.5%. Trimming took 6 bases from V and 0 from J, leaving 9 bases between them. Germline lookup yields CDR1 LNHDA and CDR2 SQIVND (reference sequence). The CDR3 runs 13 residues. The entry originates in a study of radiotherapy plus CTLA-4 blockade in lung cancer. In the study overall: Disease control was seen in approximately 29% of patients, objective responses in 15% to 20%. Study-wide findings and caveats: Clones of tumor-derived TCRs expanded in blood after radiotherapy plus ipilimumab.

The chain has TRBV19 and TRBJ2-7; D is perhaps TRBD1 (5 bases). This TCR derives from a human donor with non-small cell lung cancer who had a partial response to radiotherapy plus ipilimumab. This specimen consisted of peripheral blood, obtained from a patient treated with radiotherapy plus ipilimumab. The CDR3 coding sequence is TGTGCCAGTAGCTTTGACAGCTCCTACGAGCAGTACTTC. Protein sequence: CASSFDSSYEQYF.